These 27 T cell receptor beta chains came from one sample sequenced in a study of OX40 agonist ivuxolimab in advanced cancers. Profiled with immunoSEQ multiplex PCR; TCRdb holds only in-frame clones, not every one. The sample holds tens of thousands of clones, 86% seen once. Sequenced material: CD4+ or CD8+ T cells sorted from blood, taken in a trial of the OX40 agonist ivuxolimab. These receptors were collected from an adult with an advanced solid tumor such as melanoma, head and neck, liver or kidney cancer.

The rearrangement uses TRBV6-5 and TRBJ1-1; D unclear. The CDR3 is 11 residues long. V dropped 6 bases and J dropped 1 base, with 3 bases sitting between them. Germline V gene sequence: CDR1 MNHEY, CDR2 SVGAGI. CDR3 sequence: CASRANTEAFF. The CDR3 bases are TGTGCCAGCAGGGCGAACACTGAAGCTTTCTTT.

This sequence joins TRBV5-1 and TRBJ2-1; possible D gene TRBD2, 5 bases. The CDR3 has 16 residues. Germline V lookup: CDR1 SGHRS, CDR2 YFSETQ. V dropped 4 bases and J dropped 4 bases, with 18 bases sitting between them. As DNA, the CDR3 is TGCGCCAGCAGCCCCACCCTAGCCCCCCTTTACAATGAGCAGTTCTTC. It encodes CASSPTLAPLYNEQFF.

V usage is TRBV7-2 and J usage is TRBJ2-4, with D uncertain. Germline CDR1 and CDR2: SGHTA and FQGNSA. V lost 3 bases and J lost 2, with 8 bases in between. CDR3 length: 14 amino acids. The CDR3 loop is CASSFIWSKNIQYF. CDR3 nucleotides: TGTGCCAGCAGCTTTATATGGTCCAAAAACATTCAGTACTTC.

The rearrangement joins TRBV30 to TRBJ2-2, with D perhaps matching TRBD2 (5 bases). The V gene's germline CDR1 is GTSNPN and CDR2 SVGIG (reference sequence). The CDR3 totals 14 residues. V lost 5 bases to trimming and J lost 0 bases, with 10 bases between them. CDR3 coding DNA: TGTGCCTGGGTAGGGCGGGCGAACACCGGGGAGCTGTTTTTT. As protein: CAWVGRANTGELFF.

This chain joins TRBV18 and TRBJ2-7; 8 bases map to TRBD1. The junction had 9 bases not matched to a gene; V was cut back by 2 bases and J by 6 bases. The CDR3 is made up of 15 amino acids. CDR1 is KGHSH, CDR2 LQKENI, per germline. The CDR3 loop is CASSPNVGQGGEQYF. The CDR3 region has the DNA TGTGCCAGCTCACCAAACGTTGGACAGGGAGGCGAGCAGTACTTC.

The chain is built from TRBV28 and TRBJ1-2, with no clear D. V lost 7 bases and J 3 bases, leaving 12 bases between the germline ends. Germline CDR1 MDHEN, CDR2 SYDVKM. The length of the CDR3 is 13 residues. The CDR3 reads CASTHREDYGYTF. The CDR3 DNA is TGTGCCAGCACTCATAGGGAGGACTATGGCTACACCTTC.

This chain links TRBV7-8 with TRBJ1-2, with 8 positions matching TRBD1. CDR1 is SGHVS and CDR2 is FQNEAQ in the germline V gene. V gave up 4 bases and J gave up 8 bases; unmatched junction bases: 9. This CDR3 spans 14 amino acids. CDR3 DNA sequence: TGTGCCAGCAGCTGGACAGGGATGCAAAGCGGCTACACCTTC. As protein: CASSWTGMQSGYTF.

The chain has TRBV5-1 and TRBJ1-2; D not certain. This CDR3 is 12 amino acids long. The V gene's germline CDR1 is SGHRS and CDR2 YFSETQ. With 4 bases removed from V and 3 bases from J, the gap between germline ends came to 7 bases. The CDR3 DNA follows: TGCGCCAGCAGCCTCCTGGACTATGGCTACACCTTC. Amino acids: CASSLLDYGYTF.

V usage is TRBV19 and J usage is TRBJ2-2; D might be TRBD2 (6 bases). V lost 4 bases, J lost 0 bases, and 12 bases lay in between. The CDR3 totals 16 residues. Germline V lookup: CDR1 LNHDA, CDR2 SQIVND (reference sequence). As DNA, the CDR3 is TGTGCCAGTAGTACTATAGCGGTAACGAACACCGGGGAGCTGTTTTTT. Protein: CASSTIAVTNTGELFF.

Regarding this clone: Other nucleotide sequences in the sample specify the same CDR3. V gene TRBV10-3 combines with J gene TRBJ1-1; 7 bases are a match to TRBD1. J lost 5 bases, V lost 7 bases, and 10 bases had no gene match. In germline, CDR1 is ENHRY, CDR2 SYGVKD. The CDR3 spans 14 residues. CDR3 nucleotide sequence: TGTGCCATCAACCGACAGGGACGGGGGACTGAAGCTTTCTTT. Translated: CAINRQGRGTEAFF.

The V call is TRBV7-9, the J call TRBJ2-3; tentatively, D is TRBD2 (6 bases). Germline V CDR1 and CDR2: SEHNR, FQNEAQ (reference sequence). Trimming cost V 2 bases and J 3 bases, with 12 bases left between them. The CDR3 runs to 15 residues. CDR3 protein: CASSLNLAGTDTQYF. DNA for the CDR3: TGTGCCAGCAGCTTAAACCTGGCGGGGACAGATACGCAGTATTTT.

This chain joins TRBV30 and TRBJ2-7; 14 bases are a match to TRBD2. The CDR3 has 15 residues. Germline V gives CDR1 GTSNPN, CDR2 SVGIG (reference sequence). Trimming at V came to 4 bases and at J to 2 bases, leaving 4 bases not matched to a gene. The CDR3 spells CAWTGLAGGTYEQYF. CDR3 bases: TGTGCCTGGACCGGACTAGCGGGAGGAACCTACGAGCAGTACTTC.

The chain has TRBV6-5 and TRBJ1-1, with TRBD1 matching over 8 bases. After removal of 0 bases from V and 1 base from J, the junction contained 4 bases not matched to a gene. The CDR3 has 16 amino acids. Germline V gene data show CDR1 as MNHEY and CDR2 as SVGAGI. The CDR3 DNA reads as TGTGCCAGCAGTTACTCCACCGGGACAGGGAACACTGAAGCTTTCTTT. It encodes CASSYSTGTGNTEAFF.

This chain connects TRBV30 to TRBJ2-7, with D possibly matching TRBD2 (6 bases). The germline CDR1 and CDR2 sequences are GTSNPN and SVGIG (reference sequence). The CDR3 is made up of 12 amino acids. V shed 6 bases and J shed 5 bases, with 14 bases lying between them. The CDR3 DNA follows: TGTGCCTGCCAGGGAGGCCCCCACGAGCAGTACTTC. It codes for CACQGGPHEQYF.

This clone came up once. The rearrangement uses TRBV19 and TRBJ1-1; D perhaps matches TRBD1 (6 bases). Germline V lookup: CDR1 LNHDA, CDR2 SQIVND (reference sequence). The CDR3 contains 14 residues. The V and J ends lost 7 bases and 5 bases respectively, with 17 bases between them. CDR3 residues: CASTPGAEGTEAFF. DNA for the CDR3: TGTGCCAGTACCCCGGGGGCGGAGGGGACTGAAGCTTTCTTT.

This chain joins TRBV5-4 and TRBJ2-5; D is perhaps TRBD2 (5 bases). The J call may be wrong; the DNA end is better matched by TRBJ2-7. Per germline, CDR1 SGHNT and CDR2 YYREEE (reference sequence). The CDR3 totals 15 residues. As DNA, the CDR3 is TGTGCCAGCAGGGGAGACCTAAACCAAGCCTACGAGCAGTACTTC. This gives the protein CASRGDLNQAYEQYF.

The J gene is TRBJ2-3, the V gene TRBV5-1; 7 bases line up with TRBD1. The germline CDR1 and CDR2 sequences are SGHRS and YFSETQ. CDR3 length: 14 amino acids. The trim removed 3 bases at V and 6 bases at J, leaving 7 bases unmatched. The CDR3 spells CASSSRTQGDTQYF. The CDR3 DNA reads as TGCGCCAGCAGCTCCCGAACACAGGGGGATACGCAGTATTTT.

This clone appeared a few times. J is TRBJ1-3 and V is TRBV19; perhaps TRBD1 as D (6 bases). CDR1 LNHDA and CDR2 SQIVND come from the germline V gene (reference sequence). The CDR3 spans 18 residues. Deletions cut 7 bases from V and 0 bases from J, with 22 bases between. CDR3 loop: CASTVSLRGGRSGNTIYF. Written as DNA, the CDR3 is TGTGCCAGTACAGTATCATTGAGAGGGGGACGCTCTGGAAACACCATATATTTT.

The chain is built from TRBV9 and TRBJ2-1, with D unclear. Germline CDR1 is SGDLS and CDR2 is YYNGEE. V lost 0 bases to trimming and J lost 2 bases, with 12 bases between them. This CDR3 comprises 16 residues. The CDR3 protein is CASSVGSVGPYNEQFF. DNA of the CDR3: TGTGCCAGCAGCGTAGGCTCGGTAGGGCCCTACAATGAGCAGTTCTTC.

The rearrangement uses TRBV28 and TRBJ1-4; no clear D gene. Trimming removed 5 bases at V and 6 bases at J, with 4 bases between. There are 11 residues in the CDR3. The germline gives CDR1 MDHEN, CDR2 SYDVKM. The CDR3, as DNA: TGTGCCAGCAGTCGATATGAAAAACTGTTTTTT. It translates to CASSRYEKLFF.

Here the CDR3 DNA reads TGTGCCAGCAGTTTAACGTGGGAAACCCTATATGGCTACACCTTC. Protein: CASSLTWETLYGYTF. The chain uses TRBV27 and TRBJ1-2, with D uncertain. This CDR3 is built from 15 residues. Germline V CDR1 and CDR2: MNHEY, SMNVEV (reference sequence). Trimming shortened V by 2 bases and J by 5 bases, and 15 bases separated the two germline ends.

This clone was seen just once. V and J are TRBV6-6 and TRBJ2-7, with 9 bases lining up with TRBD1. The CDR3 is 14 residues long. V trimming: 2 bases; J trimming: 5 bases; junction bases outside the gene matches: 4. Germline V gene sequence: CDR1 MNHNY, CDR2 SVGAGI (reference sequence). CDR3 protein: CASSYTTGGNEQYF. For the CDR3, the DNA is TGTGCCAGCAGTTACACCACAGGGGGCAACGAGCAGTACTTC.

This clone was detected once. The V and J genes are TRBV29-1 and TRBJ2-3; TRBD1 is a possible D gene (6 bases). CDR1 SQVTM and CDR2 ANQGSEA come from the germline V gene. V lost 2 bases and J 1 base, leaving 10 bases between the germline ends. The CDR3 has 14 residues. Written as DNA, the CDR3 is TGCAGCGTTGAACCAGGGGCGGGCACAGATACGCAGTATTTT. Amino acids: CSVEPGAGTDTQYF.

This sequence joins TRBV2 and TRBJ1-5, with D maybe TRBD1 (5 bases). This CDR3 is built from 15 residues. CDR1 SNHLY and CDR2 FYNNEI come from the germline V gene. V lost 6 bases, J lost 5 bases, and 17 bases lay in between. The CDR3 is CASSGGTPGDQPQHF. CDR3 nucleotides: TGTGCCAGCAGCGGGGGGACTCCTGGGGATCAGCCCCAGCATTTT.

About this clone itself: This CDR3 is also generated by other DNA sequences in the sample. The chain recombines TRBV2 with TRBJ2-7; tentative D call: TRBD2 (6 bases). This CDR3 is 18 amino acids long. Trimming took off 6 bases at V and 3 bases at J, with 27 bases between the two ends. Germline V lookup: CDR1 SNHLY, CDR2 FYNNEI. DNA of the CDR3: TGTGCCAGCAGGAACACACCGACTAGTCCAGAATCCTTCTACGAGCAGTACTTC. Translated: CASRNTPTSPESFYEQYF. The variable domain in full, with the rest retrieved from reference TRBV2 and TRBJ2-7, is EPEVTQTPSHQVTQMGQEVILRCVPISNHLYFYWYRQILGQKVEFLVSFYNNEISEKSEIFDDQFSVERPDGSNFTLKIRSTKLEDSAMYFCASRNTPTSPESFYEQYFGPGTRLTVT.

This clone was seen just once. V is TRBV10-2 and J is TRBJ1-1, with D possibly matching TRBD1 (6 bases). The germline V gene has CDR1 WSHSY and CDR2 SAAADI. This CDR3 has 12 amino acids. The V end lost 6 bases, the J end lost 2 bases, and 7 bases lay between the germline ends. The CDR3 reads CASRGHNTEAFF. The CDR3, as DNA: TGCGCCAGCAGGGGACATAACACTGAAGCTTTCTTT.

V and J are TRBV19 and TRBJ1-3, with D possibly matching TRBD1 (6 bases). The CDR3 has 13 residues. Germline loops: CDR1 LNHDA, CDR2 SQIVND (reference sequence). Trimming pared 10 bases from V and 0 bases from J, leaving 10 bases between. CDR3 bases: TGTGCCACCACAGGGCTCTCTGGAAACACCATATATTTT. Amino acids: CATTGLSGNTIYF.